This T cell receptor (beta chain) appears in the sequencing data of a study of cytomegalovirus exposure and HLA in healthy donors. Findings and limits, study-wide: In most subjects, TCR beta sequences reportedly gave accurate predictions of HLA-A and HLA-B alleles. Specific recognition of CMV antigens was confirmed in vitro for three chains (all CMV-associated).

This clone was found a few times. Its antigen is not identified. With 60 Vbeta and 13 Jbeta primers, the PCR was carried out. Sequenced by immunoSEQ multiplex PCR; TCRdb stores in-frame clones only, minus some. The table records around 220,000 clones, about 83% of them present only once. V shed 5 bases and J 2 bases; nucleotides not matched to a gene: 9. Germline loops: CDR1 SGHVS, CDR2 FNYEAQ. The CDR3 has 16 amino acids. The V call is TRBV7-6, the J call TRBJ1-3; TRBD1 matches 7 bases. The sample was PBMCs. The origin of this receptor is a man in his forties in good health and CMV-seronegative. CDR3 residues: CASSPRDRRTGNTIYF. DNA for the CDR3: TGTGCCAGCAGCCCCCGGGACAGACGTACTGGAAACACCATATATTTT.